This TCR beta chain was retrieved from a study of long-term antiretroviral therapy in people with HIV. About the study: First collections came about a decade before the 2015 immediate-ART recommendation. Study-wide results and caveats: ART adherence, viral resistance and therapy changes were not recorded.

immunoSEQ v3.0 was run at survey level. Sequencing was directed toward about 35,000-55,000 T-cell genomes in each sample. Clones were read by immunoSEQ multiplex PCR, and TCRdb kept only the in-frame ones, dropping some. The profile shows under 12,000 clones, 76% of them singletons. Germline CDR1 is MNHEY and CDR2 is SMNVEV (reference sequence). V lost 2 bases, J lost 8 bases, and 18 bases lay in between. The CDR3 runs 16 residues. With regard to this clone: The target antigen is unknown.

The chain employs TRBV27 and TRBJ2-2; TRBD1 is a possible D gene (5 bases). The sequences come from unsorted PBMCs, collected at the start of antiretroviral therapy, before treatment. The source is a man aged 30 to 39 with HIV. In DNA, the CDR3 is TGTGCCAGCAGTTTACAGAGGACACCTTATTTAGGGGAGCTGTTTTTT. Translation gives CASSLQRTPYLGELFF.